Below are 20 T cell receptor beta chains sequenced from a single sample in a study of graft-versus-host responses after intestinal transplantation (dated by TCRdb to the early 2020s). The protocol used for the library was the immunoSEQ multiplex PCR assay. TCRdb provides this immuneACCESS table in a form limited to in-frame rearrangements. Some clones are lacking; in checked studies, under half of them reflect an unresolved V gene, and why the rest are absent is not known. The sample profile shows 35,000 to 50,000 clones; about 94% of them were found once. Roughly 1.5% of the sample is taken by the ten largest. The material was PBMCs, obtained approximately 350 days after intestinal transplant. These receptors all stem from a human patient who received an intestinal transplant, so some T cells may come from the graft donor.

The gene calls are TRBV9 and TRBJ2-3; TRBD2 matches at 12 bases. V lost 2 bases to trimming and J lost 6 bases; unmatched junction nucleotides: 7. CDR3 length: 16 amino acids. The germline V gene encodes CDR1 SGDLS and CDR2 YYNGEE. The CDR3 spells CASSVTSGGRVDTQYF. CDR3 DNA sequence: TGTGCCAGCAGCGTGACTAGCGGGGGCCGAGTCGATACGCAGTATTTT.

The chain uses TRBV28 and TRBJ1-2; 8 bases align to TRBD1. This CDR3 contains 15 residues. Germline V CDR1 and CDR2: MDHEN, SYDVKM. J gave up 8 bases and V 7 bases, and 15 bases lay outside the gene matches. The CDR3: CASTPRRDRGWGYTF. CDR3 sequence (DNA): TGTGCCAGCACCCCCCGTCGAGACAGGGGTTGGGGCTACACCTTC.

This sequence joins TRBV25-1 and TRBJ2-5, with 9 bases aligning to TRBD1. Trimming took 7 bases from V and 10 from J; bases not matched to a gene: 13. The CDR3 is 14 residues long. Germline V gives CDR1 MGHDK, CDR2 SYGVNS. Here the CDR3 reads CASTPSPGQGYQYF. The CDR3 DNA reads as TGTGCCAGCACCCCATCCCCGGGACAGGGTTACCAGTACTTC.

The gene calls are TRBV28 and TRBJ1-2; D is ambiguous. Germline loops: CDR1 MDHEN, CDR2 SYDVKM. The CDR3 covers 13 residues. Trimming took off 5 bases at V and 4 bases at J, with 11 bases between the two ends. CDR3 sequence reads: CASSTPNSYGYTF. Here the CDR3 DNA reads TGTGCCAGCAGTACGCCCAACAGCTATGGCTACACCTTC.

The chain employs TRBV27 and TRBJ2-1; no clear D gene. The V end lost 6 bases, the J end lost 7 bases, and 4 bases lay between the germline ends. Germline CDR1 MNHEY, CDR2 SMNVEV (reference sequence). CDR3 length: 10 amino acids. CDR3 bases: TGTGCCAGCAGGGGGAATGAGCAGTTCTTC. Translating it yields CASRGNEQFF.

The V call is TRBV15, the J call TRBJ1-5; possible D gene TRBD1, 5 bases. The CDR3 runs 15 residues. V lost 1 base and J 6 bases, leaving 13 bases between the germline ends. The germline CDR1 and CDR2 sequences are LNHNV and YYDKDF (reference sequence). The CDR3 is CATSRGSGTGQPQHF. CDR3 bases: TGTGCCACCAGCAGAGGGTCGGGGACGGGTCAGCCCCAGCATTTT.

V and J are TRBV4-1 and TRBJ2-1, with TRBD1 matching 7 bases. CDR1 and CDR2 (germline): MGHRA, YSYEKL. The V segment lost 1 base and the J segment 2 bases; nucleotides outside the gene matches: 5. The CDR3 loop spans 16 amino acids. The CDR3: CASSQGGQGAYNEQFF. CDR3 bases: TGCGCCAGCAGCCAAGGGGGGCAGGGGGCCTACAATGAGCAGTTCTTC.

V is TRBV10-1 and J is TRBJ1-1; TRBD1 matches at 7 bases. Germline CDR1 WNHNN, CDR2 SYGVQD (reference sequence). This CDR3 is built from 16 residues. J gave up 1 base and V 9 bases, and 14 bases lay outside the gene matches. The CDR3 reads CASPTGTAGGNTEAFF. The DNA of the CDR3 is TGCGCCAGTCCTACCGGGACAGCAGGAGGGAACACTGAAGCTTTCTTT.

The rearrangement uses TRBV7-6 and TRBJ2-1; no definite D call. This CDR3 contains 17 residues. Trimming cost V 0 bases and J 0 bases, with 12 bases left between them. Germline CDR1 SGHVS, CDR2 FNYEAQ. The CDR3 coding sequence is TGTGCCAGCAGCTTAGCGTACCCCATGAGCTCCTACAATGAGCAGTTCTTC. It specifies CASSLAYPMSSYNEQFF.

The V gene is TRBV7-9, the J gene TRBJ1-1; D is undetermined. Trimming shortened V by 5 bases and J by 2 bases, and 15 bases separated the two germline ends. Germline V CDR1 and CDR2: SEHNR, FQNEAQ (reference sequence). The CDR3 totals 15 residues. For the CDR3, the DNA is TGTGCCAGCAGCCCGCCGGTTAGACAAAACACTGAAGCTTTCTTT. Encoded protein: CASSPPVRQNTEAFF.

The V call is TRBV6-1, the J call TRBJ1-5, with a possible D match to TRBD1 (5 bases). V was shortened by 5 bases and J by 6 bases, with 17 bases between the two germline ends. The germline gives CDR1 MNHNS, CDR2 SASEGT. The CDR3 sequence is 15 residues long. CDR3 amino acids: CASSLDSLLGQPQHF. Written as DNA, the CDR3 is TGTGCCAGCAGTTTAGACAGCCTTTTAGGTCAGCCCCAGCATTTT.

The rearrangement joins TRBV5-1 to TRBJ2-7; 14 bases are shared with TRBD2. V lost 0 bases, J lost 0 bases, and 5 bases stayed unmatched. The CDR3 has 18 amino acids. Germline CDR1 is SGHRS and CDR2 is YFSETQ. The CDR3 DNA is TGCGCCAGCAGCTTGGGACTAGCGGGAGGGCCGGTCTCCTACGAGCAGTACTTC. Translated: CASSLGLAGGPVSYEQYF.

This chain uses TRBV6-5 with TRBJ1-5, with D possibly matching TRBD1 (5 bases). This CDR3 contains 12 residues. Looked up from germline, CDR1 is MNHEY and CDR2 is SVGAGI. V was cut by 4 bases and J by 8 bases, with 9 bases left in between. For the CDR3, the DNA is TGTGCCAGCAGTTTCCAAGGGGAGCCCCAGCATTTT. This translates into CASSFQGEPQHF.

The chain is built from TRBV5-4 and TRBJ2-7, with a weak D call TRBD1 (6 bases). The V gene's germline CDR1 is SGHNT and CDR2 YYREEE (reference sequence). The V gene lost 2 bases and the J gene lost 3 bases, with 9 bases spanning the gap. This CDR3 is 13 amino acids long. The CDR3 sequence is CASSFGQSYEQYF. The CDR3, as DNA: TGTGCCAGCAGCTTTGGACAGAGCTACGAGCAGTACTTC.

V gene TRBV27 combines with J gene TRBJ1-6; D might be TRBD1 (5 bases). Germline CDR1 is MNHEY and CDR2 is SMNVEV (reference sequence). Trimming pared 8 bases from V and 5 bases from J, leaving 19 bases between. This CDR3 region has 16 residues. The CDR3 here is CASSFLGGGDNSPLHF. The DNA for the CDR3 is TGTGCCAGCTCTTTCTTGGGGGGGGGAGATAATTCACCCCTCCACTTT.

The chain has TRBV11-2 and TRBJ2-3; 9 bases fit TRBD2. The trim removed 7 bases at V and 3 bases at J, leaving 11 bases unmatched. The CDR3 runs 16 residues. Germline V gene data show CDR1 as SGHAT and CDR2 as FQNNGV. CDR3 loop: CASNFLSGSLTDTQYF. The CDR3 DNA reads as TGTGCCAGCAACTTTCTTAGCGGGAGTTTAACAGATACGCAGTATTTT.

CDR3 DNA: TGTGCCAGCATGCCCCCGGGACAGCGCGAAAAACTGTTTTTT. Amino acid sequence: CASMPPGQREKLFF. The V gene is TRBV18, the J gene TRBJ1-4, with TRBD1 identical over 7 bases. V gave up 8 bases and J gave up 8 bases; unmatched junction bases: 11. Looked up from germline, CDR1 is KGHSH and CDR2 is LQKENI. This CDR3 contains 14 residues.

CDR3 loop: CASKVGGLYNEQFF. CDR3 DNA: TGTGCCAGCAAGGTAGGGGGGCTCTACAATGAGCAGTTCTTC. This chain uses TRBV6-1 with TRBJ2-1; D possibly matches TRBD1 or TRBD2 (6 bases each). The CDR3 sequence is 14 residues long. Germline CDR1 reads MNHNS; CDR2 reads SASEGT. Trimming removed 7 bases from V and 3 bases from J, with 13 bases in between.

The J gene is TRBJ2-2, the V gene TRBV9, with a possible D match to TRBD1 (6 bases). V lost 3 bases and J 0 bases, leaving 9 bases between the germline ends. The CDR3 extends over 15 amino acids. Germline V CDR1 and CDR2: SGDLS, YYNGEE. Here the CDR3 DNA reads TGTGCCAGCAGCGCCCGGACAGCGAACACCGGGGAGCTGTTTTTT. Its translation is CASSARTANTGELFF.

V and J are TRBV18 and TRBJ1-3; 7 bases are shared with TRBD1. J lost 0 bases, V lost 4 bases, and 3 bases had no gene match. The CDR3 is 15 residues long. The germline V gene encodes CDR1 KGHSH and CDR2 LQKENI. The CDR3 sequence: CASSRGQSSGNTIYF. In nucleotides, the CDR3 is TGTGCCAGCTCACGGGGACAGAGCTCTGGAAACACCATATATTTT.